The 26 T cell receptor beta chains listed next were all sequenced from one sample in a study of vaccination effects on CD4 cells after COVID-19. Sequencing in the ViraFEST assay came after antigen-specific CD4+ T cells had been expanded with viral peptide pools, which were used to stimulate PBMC. CD4+ T cell isolation took place after less than 13 days of culture. This individual tested PCR-positive for SARS-CoV-2 infection between March and December 2020. Some clones are missing from TCRdb's copy, which holds only in-frame ones; the method was immunoSEQ multiplex PCR. The table records around 28,000 clones, approximately 80% of them present only once. No antigen has been identified for these receptors. The source material was CD4+ T cells from PBMCs cultured with HCoV-NL63 spike peptides, sampled before COVID-19 vaccination. The receptors here all came from a human donor who had a prior SARS-CoV-2 infection.

The chain recombines TRBV27 with TRBJ1-4, with 8 bases aligning to TRBD1. The germline CDR1 and CDR2 sequences are MNHEY and SMNVEV (reference sequence). The CDR3 covers 15 residues. The J segment lost 10 bases and the V segment lost 6 bases, leaving 13 bases of the junction unmatched. CDR3 loop: CASSSTGGVFGKLFF. The CDR3 nucleotides are TGTGCCAGCAGCTCTACAGGGGGAGTTTTCGGAAAACTGTTTTTT.

The CDR3 coding sequence is TGTGCCAGCAGCTTGGTAGGAGATCAGCCCCAGCATTTT. It translates to CASSLVGDQPQHF. The gene calls are TRBV7-2 and TRBJ1-5; no clear D. The length of the CDR3 is 13 residues. Germline values: CDR1 SGHTA, CDR2 FQGNSA. Trimming pared 3 bases from V and 5 bases from J, leaving 8 bases between.

This chain links TRBV6-2 or TRBV6-3 with TRBJ1-2; a possible D gene is TRBD1 (5 bases). V gave up 2 bases and J gave up 4 bases, with 11 bases separating them. Per germline, CDR1 MNHEY and CDR2 SVGEGT. The CDR3 runs 14 residues. Written as DNA, the CDR3 is TGTGCCAGCAGTTACAGGGGCTTGCCCTATGGCTACACCTTC. Protein sequence: CASSYRGLPYGYTF.

This clone occurred a few times. The chain joins TRBV2 to TRBJ1-1; 10 bases map to TRBD1. CDR1 is SNHLY, CDR2 FYNNEI, per germline. With V trimmed by 6 bases and J by 1 base, 8 bases remained unmatched. The CDR3 extends over 16 amino acids. The CDR3 loop reads CASRGGTGEENTEAFF. CDR3 DNA sequence: TGTGCCAGCAGGGGAGGGACAGGGGAAGAGAACACTGAAGCTTTCTTT.

V usage is TRBV27 and J usage is TRBJ2-3; the match to TRBD2 covers 14 bases. CDR3 length equals 18 residues. Unmatched junction bases numbered 14, after V lost 7 bases and J lost 5 bases. The germline V gene encodes CDR1 MNHEY and CDR2 SMNVEV (reference sequence). The CDR3 is CASKSRPTSGGAVDTQYF. CDR3 nucleotide sequence: TGTGCCAGCAAATCTAGACCGACTAGCGGGGGGGCCGTAGATACGCAGTATTTT.

The V gene is TRBV7-8, the J gene TRBJ2-7, with 10 bases lining up with TRBD2. In germline, CDR1 is SGHVS, CDR2 FQNEAQ. CDR3 length equals 13 residues. The V and J ends lost 5 bases and 7 bases, in that order; junction bases with no gene match: 5. Here the CDR3 reads CASSPSGGVEQYF. In DNA, the CDR3 is TGTGCCAGCAGCCCAAGCGGGGGGGTGGAGCAGTACTTC.

This clone came up once. The chain carries TRBV2 and TRBJ2-1; 9 bases are shared with TRBD1. Germline CDR1 and CDR2: SNHLY and FYNNEI. The CDR3 has 15 amino acids. Unmatched junction bases numbered 7, after V lost 6 bases and J lost 4 bases. Here the CDR3 reads CASSVTGGLYNEQFF. The DNA of the CDR3 is TGTGCCAGCAGCGTTACAGGGGGCTTGTACAATGAGCAGTTCTTC. Using reference TRBV2 and TRBJ2-1 for the parts outside the CDR3, the full variable domain is EPEVTQTPSHQVTQMGQEVILRCVPISNHLYFYWYRQILGQKVEFLVSFYNNEISEKSEIFDDQFSVERPDGSNFTLKIRSTKLEDSAMYFCASSVTGGLYNEQFFGPGTRLTVL.

The rearrangement links TRBV5-1 to TRBJ2-7, with D unclear. From germline, CDR1 is SGHRS and CDR2 YFSETQ. The CDR3 is 13 amino acids. Trimming cost V 2 bases and J 2 bases, with 8 bases left between them. CDR3 amino acids: CASSFGHTYEQYF. In DNA form, the CDR3 reads TGCGCCAGCAGCTTCGGCCACACCTACGAGCAGTACTTC.

The chain couples TRBV9 to TRBJ1-6; D is undetermined. Germline CDR1 SGDLS, CDR2 YYNGEE. There are 15 residues in the CDR3. The V gene lost 0 bases and the J gene lost 7 bases, with 11 bases spanning the gap. CDR3 sequence (DNA): TGTGCCAGCAGCGTAGATGCAGGTTCGAATTCACCCCTCCACTTT. Translation gives CASSVDAGSNSPLHF.

CDR3 loop: CASTGDSKETQYF. The CDR3 bases are TGTGCCAGCACTGGGGACTCTAAAGAGACCCAGTACTTC. The chain uses TRBV12-3 or TRBV12-4 and TRBJ2-5, with D perhaps matching TRBD2 (6 bases). CDR3 length: 13 amino acids. Trimming shortened V by 7 bases and J by 3 bases, and 12 bases separated the two germline ends.

V is TRBV2 and J is TRBJ1-1; TRBD1 matches 10 bases. Germline V gene lookup returns CDR1 SNHLY and CDR2 FYNNEI. V lost 7 bases, J lost 2 bases, and 4 bases stayed unmatched. The CDR3 spans 14 residues. The CDR3 here is CASKRDRGNTEAFF. The DNA of the CDR3 is TGTGCCAGCAAACGGGACAGGGGTAACACTGAAGCTTTCTTT.

V gene TRBV18 combines with J gene TRBJ2-6; 9 bases agree with TRBD1. CDR1 and CDR2 (germline): KGHSH, LQKENI. Trimming cost V 4 bases and J 0 bases; bases outside gene matches: 4. The CDR3 is 17 residues long. The chain's CDR3 is CASSRGQGSSGANVLTF. The CDR3 nucleotides are TGTGCCAGCTCACGAGGACAGGGGAGCTCTGGGGCCAACGTCCTGACTTTC.

The chain joins TRBV3-1 (or the pseudogene TRBV3-2) to TRBJ1-2; TRBD1 might be the D (6 bases). Germline V gives CDR1 LGHDT, CDR2 YNNKEL (reference sequence). This CDR3 spans 14 amino acids. The V and J ends lost 2 bases and 7 bases respectively, with 14 bases between them. This chain's CDR3 is CASSQRGGQVGYTF. The CDR3 bases are TGTGCCAGCAGCCAACGAGGGGGGCAGGTTGGCTACACCTTC.

CDR3 in DNA: TGCGCCAGCAGCCAAACCGGGACGGGGGGAAACACCATATATTTT. Translating it yields CASSQTGTGGNTIYF. The chain recombines TRBV4-1 with TRBJ1-3; D is possibly TRBD1 (5 bases). With 2 bases removed from V and 4 bases from J, the gap between germline ends came to 12 bases. In germline, CDR1 is MGHRA, CDR2 YSYEKL. The CDR3 totals 15 residues.

This chain connects TRBV6-5 to TRBJ1-1, with a weak D call TRBD1 (5 bases). The ends were cut back, 0 bases at V and 5 bases at J, with 10 bases in the middle. The length of the CDR3 is 14 residues. Per the germline V gene, CDR1 is MNHEY and CDR2 is SVGAGI. The CDR3 region has the DNA TGTGCCAGCAGTTACTCGAAGGGGTGGACTGAAGCTTTCTTT. It encodes CASSYSKGWTEAFF.

This clone was picked up one time. J is TRBJ1-1 and V is TRBV18; D may be TRBD1 (5 bases). CDR1 is KGHSH and CDR2 is LQKENI in the germline V gene. This CDR3 comprises 15 residues. V was pared by 2 bases and J by 3 bases, with 13 bases between. DNA of the CDR3: TGTGCCAGCTCACCATCTGGGGACCTCTACACTGAAGCTTTCTTT. It translates to CASSPSGDLYTEAFF.

This clone was seen just once. The chain couples TRBV7-9 to TRBJ2-1; 10 positions match TRBD2. Germline-derived CDR1 and CDR2 are SEHNR and FQNEAQ (reference sequence). J was trimmed by 6 bases and V by 5 bases; bases with no gene match: 4. The CDR3 is made up of 14 amino acids. For the CDR3, the DNA is TGTGCCAGCAGCCAAGAGCGGGGGGGCAATGAGCAGTTCTTC. Amino acids: CASSQERGGNEQFF.

CDR3: CASSIEWRGGGTEAFF. The CDR3 DNA reads TGTGCCAGTAGTATAGAGTGGCGCGGCGGGGGCACTGAAGCTTTCTTT. The chain uses TRBV19 and TRBJ1-1; a weak D match, TRBD1 (5 bases). The ends were cut back, 0 bases at V and 4 bases at J, with 15 bases in the middle. Germline loops: CDR1 LNHDA, CDR2 SQIVND (reference sequence). This CDR3 is 16 amino acids long. Full variable domain (remainder filled in from reference TRBV19 and TRBJ1-1): DGGITQSPKYLFRKEGQNVTLSCEQNLNHDAMYWYRQDPGQGLRLIYYSQIVNDFQKGDIAEGYSVSREKKESFPLTVTSAQKNPTAFYLCASSIEWRGGGTEAFFGQGTRLTVV.

The chain has TRBV4-2 and TRBJ2-3, with a possible D match to TRBD2 (5 bases). Germline CDR1 reads LGHNA; CDR2 reads YNFKEQ. Trimming shortened V by 0 bases and J by 2 bases, and 9 bases separated the two germline ends. This CDR3 is 15 amino acids long. The CDR3: CASSQDWRSTDTQYF. In DNA, the CDR3 is TGTGCCAGCAGCCAAGATTGGAGGTCCACAGATACGCAGTATTTT.

This chain uses TRBV7-3 with TRBJ2-3, with 7 positions matching TRBD2. The junction had 6 bases not matched to a gene; V was cut back by 4 bases and J by 2 bases. The germline V gene has CDR1 SGHTA and CDR2 FQGTGA. This CDR3 comprises 15 residues. CDR3 nucleotide sequence: TGTGCCAGCAGCTCCGGGGGGATTACCACAGATACGCAGTATTTT. Protein: CASSSGGITTDTQYF.

This rearrangement joins TRBV6-5 to TRBJ1-1; possibly TRBD1 for D (5 bases). The V gene lost 8 bases and the J gene lost 4 bases, with 17 bases spanning the gap. Germline loops: CDR1 MNHEY, CDR2 SVGAGI. The CDR3 sequence is 14 residues long. CDR3 coding DNA: TGTGCCAGCTCGCGAGGGGAGGGCTTCACTGAAGCTTTCTTT. Translation gives CASSRGEGFTEAFF.

The chain has TRBV6-1 and TRBJ2-7; 7 bases are shared with TRBD1. The CDR3 spans 15 residues. CDR1 and CDR2 from the germline V gene are MNHNS and SASEGT. J lost 4 bases, V lost 3 bases, and 9 bases had no gene match. Here the CDR3 reads CASSETGRSRYEQYF. CDR3 bases: TGTGCCAGCAGTGAGACAGGGCGTTCCCGATACGAGCAGTACTTC.

V gene TRBV12-3 or TRBV12-4 combines with J gene TRBJ2-4, with D maybe TRBD1 (5 bases). Trimming shortened V by 1 base and J by 11 bases, and 12 bases separated the two germline ends. This CDR3 is built from 13 residues. Here the CDR3 DNA reads TGTGCCAGCAGTTTAGTTCAGGGTATCGTTCAGTACTTC. As protein: CASSLVQGIVQYF.

V is TRBV14 and J is TRBJ1-6; D is uncertain. Germline V lookup: CDR1 SGHDN, CDR2 FVKESK. V was pared by 5 bases and J by 1 base, with 3 bases between. The CDR3 is made up of 13 amino acids. The CDR3 DNA reads as TGTGCCAGCAGCATGTCCTATAATTCACCCCTCCACTTT. It translates to CASSMSYNSPLHF.

The chain employs TRBV18 and TRBJ2-1; no definite D call. Between the trimmed V and J ends, which lost 5 bases and 5 bases, there was a span of 10 bases. Germline assignment: CDR1 KGHSH and CDR2 LQKENI. This CDR3 has 13 amino acids. DNA of the CDR3: TGTGCCAGCTCAAATTACCGGGACAATGAGCAGTTCTTC. Amino acid sequence: CASSNYRDNEQFF.

The J gene is TRBJ2-1, the V gene TRBV30, with a weak D call TRBD2 (6 bases). Germline V gene data show CDR1 as GTSNPN and CDR2 as SVGIG (reference sequence). The V and J ends lost 1 base and 9 bases respectively, with 16 bases between them. The CDR3 has 14 residues. The CDR3 region is CAWSEGGEKVEQFF. In DNA form, the CDR3 reads TGTGCCTGGAGTGAAGGCGGGGAGAAGGTTGAGCAGTTCTTC.